The 29 T cell receptor beta chains in this list originate from one sample, sequenced in a study of blood T cells in healthy people across ages. Primed by a sample-barcoded 5' primer and a J-beta primer mix, a second PCR proceeded for 7 to 11 cycles. TCRdb re-derived calls from the 5' RACE reads in MiXCR, one entry per CDR3 protein. This sample yields about 1,800,000 distinct CDR3 sequences, of which approximately 30% are seen a single time; 6.5% to 8.5% belongs to the top ten. The material sequenced was blood. All receptors come from a woman in her twenties or thirties in good health.

V is TRBV5-1 and J is TRBJ2-3, with 11 bases that match TRBD2. The CDR3 runs to 16 residues. Unmatched junction bases numbered 3, after V lost 1 base and J lost 2 bases. Germline CDR1 is SGHRS and CDR2 is YFSETQ. DNA for the CDR3: TGCGCCAGCAGCTTGCTAGCGGGGGGAGCCACAGATACGCAGTATTTT. Its protein product is CASSLLAGGATDTQYF.

This CDR3 is CASSPGQGRAKNIQYF. The CDR3 DNA follows: TGTGCCAGCAGCCCTGGACAGGGTCGAGCCAAAAACATTCAGTACTTC. The chain has TRBV12-3 or TRBV12-4 and TRBJ2-4, with 8 bases fitting TRBD1. Trimming took 6 bases from V and 0 from J; bases not matched to a gene: 7. This CDR3 has 16 amino acids.

Regarding this clonotype: The junction departs from the called germline gene at one end, perhaps through a read error. V is TRBV5-1 and J is TRBJ2-4, with 7 bases that match TRBD2. The CDR3 is 13 residues long. Germline assignment: CDR1 SGHRS and CDR2 YFSETQ. CDR3 in amino acids: CTSSAGGGNIQYF. In DNA, the CDR3 is TGCACCAGCAGCGCTGGGGGGGGAAACATTCAGTACTTC. Full variable domain (remainder filled in from reference TRBV5-1 and TRBJ2-4): KAGVTQTPRYLIKTRGQQVTLSCSPISGHRSVSWYQQTPGQGLQFLFEYFSETQRNKGNFPGRFSGRQFSNSRSEMNVSTLELGDSALYLCTSSAGGGNIQYFGAGTRLSVL.

In its sample, this clonotype was seen many times. The chain links TRBV28 to TRBJ2-7; maybe TRBD2 (5 bases). The CDR3 has 16 amino acids. The germline V and J ends were trimmed by 4 bases and 6 bases, with 22 bases remaining between them. The germline CDR1 and CDR2 sequences are MDHEN and SYDVKM. This chain's CDR3 is CASSSPRGSTRFEQYF. CDR3 DNA sequence: TGTGCCAGCAGTTCCCCCCGGGGATCAACGCGGTTCGAGCAGTACTTC.

This clonotype was seen a few times. The V gene is TRBV6-5, the J gene TRBJ2-1, with 11 bases lining up with TRBD1. Germline CDR1 reads MNHEY; CDR2 reads SVGAGI. This CDR3 has 12 residues. The J segment lost 13 bases and the V segment lost 6 bases, leaving 5 bases of the junction unmatched. This chain's CDR3 is CASRRGQGAQFF. The CDR3 DNA reads TGTGCCAGCAGACGTGGACAGGGGGCTCAGTTCTTC.

V usage is TRBV25-1 and J usage is TRBJ2-5; 7 nucleotides align to TRBD2. In germline, CDR1 is MGHDK, CDR2 SYGVNS. The V and J ends lost 4 bases and 3 bases, in that order; junction bases with no gene match: 5. The length of the CDR3 is 14 residues. CDR3 loop: CASSGASGKETQYF. The CDR3 DNA is TGTGCCAGCAGTGGGGCTAGCGGCAAAGAGACCCAGTACTTC.

The rearrangement joins TRBV7-9 to TRBJ1-1, with TRBD1 as a possible D gene (5 bases). V was shortened by 5 bases and J by 1 base, with 11 bases between the two germline ends. CDR3 length: 14 residues. Germline CDR1 is SEHNR and CDR2 is FQNEAQ (reference sequence). The DNA of the CDR3 is TGTGCCAGCAGCCCGGGGGACTCGAACACTGAAGCTTTCTTT. This translates into CASSPGDSNTEAFF.

The chain uses TRBV28 and TRBJ2-1; D not resolved. The CDR3 sequence is 13 residues long. The V gene lost 3 bases and the J gene lost 9 bases, with 12 bases spanning the gap. Looked up from germline, CDR1 is MDHEN and CDR2 is SYDVKM. The CDR3 reads CASSFPPYGEQFF. CDR3 coding DNA: TGTGCCAGCAGTTTTCCTCCTTACGGTGAGCAGTTCTTC.

This clonotype was seen a few times. V usage is TRBV10-3 and J usage is TRBJ1-6; D is unresolved. The V gene lost 2 bases and the J gene lost 6 bases, with 11 bases spanning the gap. The CDR3 has 15 residues. Per the germline V gene, CDR1 is ENHRY and CDR2 is SYGVKD. CDR3 DNA sequence: TGTGCCATCAGTGAGACCGACGGAAGTAATTCACCCCTCCACTTT. Translated, it gives CAISETDGSNSPLHF.

To note about this clonotype: Its ends do not fully match the called genes, so a read error is possible. CDR3 amino acids: CASSLDSGGANTDTQYF. The CDR3 DNA follows: TGTGCCAGCAGTTTGGACAGCGGGGGGGCAAATACAGATACGCAGTATTTT. The rearrangement links TRBV5-5 to TRBJ2-3, with 10 bases fitting TRBD2. The CDR3 has 17 residues. Germline V gene data show CDR1 as SGHKS and CDR2 as YYEKEE (reference sequence).

The genes are TRBV5-1 and TRBJ1-2; perhaps TRBD1 as D (5 bases). The CDR3 runs 14 residues. The germline CDR1 and CDR2 sequences are SGHRS and YFSETQ. V was cut by 5 bases and J by 2 bases, with 13 bases left in between. CDR3 region: CASRRVGANYGYTF. DNA for the CDR3: TGCGCCAGCAGAAGAGTAGGGGCAAACTATGGCTACACCTTC.

The chain employs TRBV3-1 and TRBJ1-2, with D possibly TRBD1 on 6 matching bases. Trimming took off 2 bases at V and 1 base at J, with 11 bases between the two ends. Germline V CDR1 and CDR2: LGHDT, YNNKEL (reference sequence). This CDR3 is built from 15 residues. CDR3 in amino acids: CASSQTGFDNYGYTF. As DNA, the CDR3 is TGTGCCAGCAGCCAAACAGGGTTTGATAACTATGGCTACACCTTC.

Comment on this clonotype: The conserved closing phenylalanine or tryptophan is absent in this CDR3, likely reflecting a read error. The rearrangement joins TRBV28 to TRBJ1-5; D is possibly TRBD1 (6 bases). The length of the CDR3 is 13 residues. Germline CDR1 and CDR2: MDHEN and SYDVKM. CDR3 DNA: TGTAGGGGGGCGGCTTTTAGCAATCAGCCCCAGCATTGT. Residues: CRGAAFSNQPQHC.

This clonotype was detected many times. The V gene is TRBV10-2, the J gene TRBJ2-5, with D perhaps matching TRBD1 (5 bases). CDR1 and CDR2 from the germline V gene are WSHSY and SAAADI. The CDR3 is made up of 13 amino acids. V lost 3 bases, J lost 5 bases, and 10 bases lay in between. CDR3 sequence reads: CASSDQGSETQYF. CDR3 nucleotides: TGCGCCAGCAGTGATCAGGGAAGTGAGACCCAGTACTTC.

This clonotype was recorded a few times. The chain couples TRBV7-3 to TRBJ2-3; D is possibly TRBD1 or TRBD2 (5 bases each). CDR3 length: 16 amino acids. Germline V lookup: CDR1 SGHTA, CDR2 FQGTGA. Trimming left V 6 bases short and J 0 bases short, with 16 bases between. The CDR3: CASSIGDLLSTDTQYF. CDR3 nucleotide sequence: TGTGCCAGCAGTATCGGGGACCTACTTAGCACAGATACGCAGTATTTT.

This clonotype was seen a few times. The J gene is TRBJ2-5, the V gene TRBV12-3 or TRBV12-4; TRBD1 aligns across 9 bases. V dropped 4 bases and J dropped 2; count of bases not matched to a gene: 11. The CDR3 sequence is 17 residues long. CDR3 sequence (DNA): TGTGCCAGCAGTTCTAAAAGGGACAGGGCTGGGCAAGAGACCCAGTACTTC. Translating gives CASSSKRDRAGQETQYF.

This clonotype was seen more than once but under ten times. The chain recombines TRBV2 with TRBJ2-3, with D unclear. Germline V lookup: CDR1 SNHLY, CDR2 FYNNEI. This CDR3 contains 13 residues. V was pared by 8 bases and J by 7 bases, with 16 bases between. CDR3 sequence reads: CASCLSPPNTQYF. The DNA of the CDR3 is TGTGCCAGCTGCCTGTCGCCGCCGAATACGCAGTATTTT.

Ten or more counts support this clonotype. The rearrangement joins TRBV10-3 to TRBJ2-7, with D hard to call. This CDR3 region has 13 residues. Trimming removed 0 bases from V and 3 bases from J, with 6 bases in between. Germline lookup yields CDR1 ENHRY and CDR2 SYGVKD. For the CDR3, the DNA is TGTGCCATCAGTGAGTCGCAAAACTACGAGCAGTACTTC. Its translation: CAISESQNYEQYF.

This clonotype was observed a few times. CDR3 sequence (DNA): TGTGCTAGTGGTCGTCCCGTGGATTATAACTATGGCTACACCTTC. This gives the protein CASGRPVDYNYGYTF. The V call is TRBV12-5, the J call TRBJ1-2, with D hard to call. CDR3 size: 15 residues. Germline V gene lookup returns CDR1 LGHNT and CDR2 FRNRAP. With 5 bases removed from V and 1 base from J, the gap between germline ends came to 14 bases.

The genes are TRBV2 and TRBJ2-7, with D tentatively TRBD1 (6 bases). V lost 10 bases and J lost 8, with 24 bases in between. Looked up from germline, CDR1 is SNHLY and CDR2 is FYNNEI. The CDR3 is made up of 14 amino acids. DNA for the CDR3: TGTGCCAAGAGGGGGATCGGCCAGGGATACCAGCAGTACTTC. Translation gives CAKRGIGQGYQQYF.

A few counts support this clonotype. The V and J genes are TRBV5-1 and TRBJ2-1; 14 nucleotides agree with TRBD2. Germline-derived CDR1 and CDR2 are SGHRS and YFSETQ. This CDR3 is 17 amino acids long. V was pared by 5 bases and J by 5 bases, with 9 bases of the junction left unmatched. CDR3 coding DNA: TGCGCCAGCAGACCCGGAGGGACTAGCGGGGGCGACAATGAGCAGTTCTTC. This codes for CASRPGGTSGGDNEQFF. The full variable domain, completed using reference TRBV5-1 and TRBJ2-1, is KAGVTQTPRYLIKTRGQQVTLSCSPISGHRSVSWYQQTPGQGLQFLFEYFSETQRNKGNFPGRFSGRQFSNSRSEMNVSTLELGDSALYLCASRPGGTSGGDNEQFFGPGTRLTVL.

The chain couples TRBV20-1 to TRBJ2-5; D call uncertain. The CDR3 runs 15 residues. Trimming took 0 bases from V and 11 from J, leaving 22 bases between them. Germline V lookup: CDR1 DFQATT, CDR2 SNEGSKA (reference sequence). In DNA, the CDR3 is TGCAGTGCTAGAGATAGTCGGAGCCTACTGGGTGAGCAGTACTTC. Amino acids: CSARDSRSLLGEQYF.

Notes on this clonotype: One base away lies a much larger clone, so this may be a sequencing read error. The rearrangement links TRBV27 to TRBJ2-7, with D unclear. The CDR3 length is 14 residues. Germline V gene sequence: CDR1 MNHEY, CDR2 SMNVEV (reference sequence). V was clipped by 5 bases and J by 2 bases, with 13 bases between them. CDR3 nucleotides: TGTGCCAGCAGTACCACGGTTTCTACCTACGAGCAGTACTTC. It is translated as CASSTTVSTYEQYF.

The gene calls are TRBV3-1 and TRBJ2-1, with D tentatively TRBD2 (6 bases). V was cut by 1 base and J by 4 bases, with 11 bases left in between. The CDR3 has 15 amino acids. Germline loops: CDR1 LGHDT, CDR2 YNNKEL (reference sequence). The CDR3 loop reads CASSQVWRGYNEQFF. CDR3 DNA: TGTGCCAGCAGCCAAGTTTGGCGGGGTTACAATGAGCAGTTCTTC.

The chain carries TRBV5-1 and TRBJ2-7; 8 nucleotides line up with TRBD2. With 5 bases clipped from V and 2 bases from J, the junction kept 9 bases outside the gene matches. Per the germline V gene, CDR1 is SGHRS and CDR2 is YFSETQ. The CDR3 loop spans 15 amino acids. The CDR3 region is CASRRTSMTPYEQYF. CDR3 DNA sequence: TGCGCCAGCAGACGGACTAGCATGACCCCCTACGAGCAGTACTTC.

This chain joins TRBV7-9 and TRBJ2-3, with 10 nucleotides matching TRBD2. The trim removed 1 base at V and 11 bases at J, leaving 15 bases unmatched. This CDR3 has 17 residues. Germline V CDR1 and CDR2: SEHNR, FQNEAQ (reference sequence). The DNA for the CDR3 is TGTGCCAGCAGCTTAGGGAACCGGACTAGCGGTCCAAAGGAGCAGTATTTT. Translating it yields CASSLGNRTSGPKEQYF.

This clonotype was recorded many times. J is TRBJ1-2 and V is TRBV5-1, with D uncertain. CDR1 is SGHRS and CDR2 is YFSETQ in the germline V gene. The CDR3 sequence is 14 residues long. V was shortened by 4 bases and J by 2 bases, with 12 bases between the two germline ends. The CDR3 DNA follows: TGCGCCAGCAGCCAAGACACGTTCAACTATGGCTACACCTTC. Protein product: CASSQDTFNYGYTF.

The J gene is TRBJ2-3, the V gene TRBV29-1; D uncertain. This CDR3 is built from 10 residues. Germline V CDR1 and CDR2: SQVTM, ANQGSEA. This CDR3 is CGAYRDTQYF. CDR3 sequence (DNA): TGCGGCGCCTATAGAGATACGCAGTATTTT.

As concerns this clonotype: This may be a read error: a much more frequent sequence differs by one nucleotide. CDR3 amino acids: CASSYRRIGKMDTQYF. The CDR3 coding sequence is TGTGCCAGCAGTTACAGACGGATAGGGAAAATGGATACGCAGTATTTT. V usage is TRBV6-5 and J usage is TRBJ2-3; D unresolved. Germline CDR1 is MNHEY and CDR2 is SVGAGI. The CDR3 has 16 residues. Deletions cut 2 bases from V and 6 bases from J, with 18 bases between.